The 7 T cell receptor beta chains below all came from one sample that was sequenced in a study of tumor-infiltrating lymphocytes in primary liver carcinoma. Total RNA (about 500 ng) served as template for TCR beta cDNA synthesis primed by a constant-region primer. Sequencing libraries for TCR beta derived from three nested multiplex PCR rounds that used slightly modified ARM-PCR. Rounds one and two of PCR, each of around 9 cycles, were primed with TRBV1-TRBV30 forward primers and a C-beta reverse primer. TCRdb re-analysed the multiplex PCR reads in MiXCR, keeping a single row per CDR3 protein. The top ten clones hold 9% of a sample with approximately 300,000 distinct CDR3 sequences, approximately 60% of them seen once. Out of unsorted whole blood came the blood RNA, and germline DNA was extracted as well. The source material was peripheral blood. The receptors stem from a man in his forties or fifties with primary liver carcinoma and hepatitis B virus infection.

In its sample, this clonotype was seen a few times. The V call is TRBV7-9, the J call TRBJ1-3; D unresolved. V shed 1 base and J shed 0 bases, with 13 bases lying between them. The CDR3 is 17 amino acids. Germline CDR1 is SEHNR and CDR2 is FQNEAQ (reference sequence). The CDR3 sequence: CASSLEIGIHSGNTIYF. CDR3 DNA: TGTGCCAGCAGCTTAGAAATTGGGATCCACTCTGGAAACACCATATATTTT.

V gene TRBV7-9 combines with J gene TRBJ1-5; unclear D gene. The CDR3 is made up of 14 amino acids. Germline loops: CDR1 SEHNR, CDR2 FQNEAQ (reference sequence). V lost 6 bases and J lost 3, with 12 bases in between. The CDR3 nucleotides read TGTGCCAGCAGTCCACAGCAGGACAATCAGCCCCAGCATTTT. Protein sequence: CASSPQQDNQPQHF.

A note on this clonotype: Possible read error: a much larger clone is one base away. The rearrangement uses TRBV6-1 and TRBJ2-1; TRBD2 matches at 10 bases. Germline loops: CDR1 MNHNS, CDR2 SASEGT. V lost 6 bases and J lost 6; bases outside the gene matches: 8. The CDR3 extends over 15 amino acids. CDR3 protein: CASRTLAGYFNEQFF. The CDR3 nucleotides read TGTGCCAGCAGGACACTAGCGGGGTACTTCAATGAGCAGTTCTTC.

Details on this clonotype: This may stem from a read error, because a much larger clone lies one nucleotide away. This sequence joins TRBV5-4 and TRBJ2-7; tentatively, D is TRBD2 (6 bases). CDR1 and CDR2 (germline): SGHNT, YYREEE (reference sequence). This CDR3 region has 14 residues. CDR3 region: CAGSLVGAGYEQYF. CDR3 DNA: TGTGCCGGCAGCTTAGTTGGAGCGGGCTACGAGCAGTACTTC.

The CDR3 spells CASIQWAGGHYEQYF. The CDR3 DNA reads TGTGCCAGCATCCAATGGGCGGGAGGACACTACGAGCAGTACTTC. J is TRBJ2-7 and V is TRBV11-2; 8 nucleotides line up with TRBD2. Germline V CDR1 and CDR2: SGHAT, FQNNGV. This CDR3 contains 15 residues. The ends lost 7 bases at V and 3 bases at J; junction bases unmatched: 11. Based on the CDR3 plus reference TRBV11-2 and TRBJ2-7, the full variable domain is EAGVAQSPRYKIIEKRQSVAFWCNPISGHATLYWYQQILGQGPKLLIQFQNNGVVDDSQLPKDRFSAERLKGVDSTLKIQPAKLEDSAVYLCASIQWAGGHYEQYFGPGTRLTVT.

The chain carries TRBV14 and TRBJ2-1, with 7 bases identical to TRBD1. The V and J ends lost 3 bases and 14 bases, in that order; junction bases with no gene match: 4. The germline CDR1 and CDR2 sequences are SGHDN and FVKESK. The CDR3 sequence is 11 residues long. The CDR3 is CASSQRGREFF. CDR3 nucleotides: TGTGCCAGCAGCCAGAGGGGGCGCGAGTTCTTC.

A word on this clonotype: A read error may account for a junction end that differs from germline. CDR3 DNA: TGCAGCGCCCTCAGGACTAGTGGCTCCTACGGGCAGTACTTC. Encoded protein: CSALRTSGSYGQYF. V is TRBV29-1 and J is TRBJ2-7; 7 bases are a match to TRBD2. The CDR3 sequence is 14 residues long. Per germline, CDR1 SQVTM and CDR2 ANQGSEA.